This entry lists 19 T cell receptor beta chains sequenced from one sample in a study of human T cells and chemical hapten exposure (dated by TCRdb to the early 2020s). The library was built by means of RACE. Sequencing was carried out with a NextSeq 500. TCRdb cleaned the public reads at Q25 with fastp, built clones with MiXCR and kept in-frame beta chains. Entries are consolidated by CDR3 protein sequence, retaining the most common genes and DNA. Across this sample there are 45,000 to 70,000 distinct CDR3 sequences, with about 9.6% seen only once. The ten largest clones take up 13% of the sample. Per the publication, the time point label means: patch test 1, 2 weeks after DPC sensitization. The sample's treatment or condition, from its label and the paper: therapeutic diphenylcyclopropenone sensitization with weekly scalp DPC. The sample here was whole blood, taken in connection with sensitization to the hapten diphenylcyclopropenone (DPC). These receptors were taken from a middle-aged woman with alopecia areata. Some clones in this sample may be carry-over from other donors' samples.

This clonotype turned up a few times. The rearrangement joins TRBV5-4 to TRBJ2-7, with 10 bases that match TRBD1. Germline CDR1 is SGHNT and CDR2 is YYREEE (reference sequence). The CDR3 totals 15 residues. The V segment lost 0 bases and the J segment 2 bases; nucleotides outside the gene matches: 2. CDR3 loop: CASSLVGQGTYEQYF. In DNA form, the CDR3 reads TGTGCCAGCAGCTTGGTGGGACAGGGGACCTACGAGCAGTACTTC.

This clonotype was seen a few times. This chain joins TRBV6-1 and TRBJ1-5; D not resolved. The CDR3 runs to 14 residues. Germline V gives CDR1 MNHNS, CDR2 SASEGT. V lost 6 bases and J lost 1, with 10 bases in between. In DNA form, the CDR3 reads TGTGCCAGCAGCACAGTAGGGAGCAATCAGCCCCAGCATTTT. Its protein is CASSTVGSNQPQHF.

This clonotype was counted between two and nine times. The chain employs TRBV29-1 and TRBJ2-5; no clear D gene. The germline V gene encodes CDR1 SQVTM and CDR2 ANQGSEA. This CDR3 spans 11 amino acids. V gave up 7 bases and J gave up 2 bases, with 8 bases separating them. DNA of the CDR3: TGCAGCGCGTCAGCTCAAGAGACCCAGTACTTC. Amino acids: CSASAQETQYF.

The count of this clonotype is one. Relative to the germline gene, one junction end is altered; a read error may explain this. CDR3 residues: CAISESEERGYEQCF. Written as DNA, the CDR3 is TGTGCCATCAGTGAGTCGGAGGAGCGGGGCTACGAGCAGTGCTTC. The chain carries TRBV10-3 and TRBJ2-7, with 7 nucleotides matching TRBD2. CDR1 and CDR2 from the germline V gene are ENHRY and SYGVKD. This CDR3 contains 15 residues.

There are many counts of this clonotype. CDR3 protein: CASSPGQAPNTEAFF. DNA for the CDR3: TGTGCCAGCAGCCCCGGACAGGCACCGAACACTGAAGCTTTCTTT. J is TRBJ1-1 and V is TRBV7-9; 7 positions match TRBD1. The V gene end was trimmed by 5 bases and the J gene end by 1 base; junction bases not matched to a gene: 7. Germline V CDR1 and CDR2: SEHNR, FQNEAQ (reference sequence). CDR3 length: 15 amino acids.

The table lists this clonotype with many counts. The CDR3 reads CASSSTGDSYNEQFF. The DNA for the CDR3 is TGTGCCAGCAGCTCCACAGGGGACTCCTACAATGAGCAGTTCTTC. The V and J genes are TRBV7-3 and TRBJ2-1, with 7 bases that match TRBD1. Germline values: CDR1 SGHTA, CDR2 FQGTGA. This CDR3 has 15 residues. J lost 0 bases, V lost 4 bases, and 3 bases had no gene match.

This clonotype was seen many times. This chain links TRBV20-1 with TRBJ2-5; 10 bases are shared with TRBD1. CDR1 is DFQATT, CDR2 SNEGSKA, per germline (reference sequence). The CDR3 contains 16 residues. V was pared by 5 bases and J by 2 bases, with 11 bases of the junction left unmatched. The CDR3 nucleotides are TGCAGTGCTCAGAACCGGGACAGGGGACCTCAAGAGACCCAGTACTTC. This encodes CSAQNRDRGPQETQYF.

This chain's CDR3 is CSARSASGGFEQFF. CDR3 coding DNA: TGCAGTGCTAGATCAGCTAGCGGGGGCTTTGAGCAGTTCTTC. The chain has TRBV20-1 and TRBJ2-1; the match to TRBD2 covers 10 bases. This CDR3 is 14 amino acids long. The V and J ends lost 2 bases and 9 bases, in that order; junction bases with no gene match: 7. In germline, CDR1 is DFQATT, CDR2 SNEGSKA (reference sequence).

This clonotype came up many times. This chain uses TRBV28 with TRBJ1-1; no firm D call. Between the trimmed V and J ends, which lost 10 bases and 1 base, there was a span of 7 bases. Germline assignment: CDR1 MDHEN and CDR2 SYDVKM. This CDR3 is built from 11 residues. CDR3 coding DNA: TGTGCCACCACAGCGAACACTGAAGCTTTCTTT. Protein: CATTANTEAFF. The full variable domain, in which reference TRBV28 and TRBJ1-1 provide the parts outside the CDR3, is DVKVTQSSRYLVKRTGEKVFLECVQDMDHENMFWYRQDPGLGLRLIYFSYDVKMKEKGDIPEGYSVSREKKERFSLILESASTNQTSMYLCATTANTEAFFGQGTRLTVV.

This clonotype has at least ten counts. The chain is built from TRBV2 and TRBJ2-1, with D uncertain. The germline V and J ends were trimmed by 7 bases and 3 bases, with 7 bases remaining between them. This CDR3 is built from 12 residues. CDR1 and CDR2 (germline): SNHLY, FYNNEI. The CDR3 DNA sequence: TGTGCCAGCACCTCCGACTACAATGAGCAGTTCTTC. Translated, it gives CASTSDYNEQFF.

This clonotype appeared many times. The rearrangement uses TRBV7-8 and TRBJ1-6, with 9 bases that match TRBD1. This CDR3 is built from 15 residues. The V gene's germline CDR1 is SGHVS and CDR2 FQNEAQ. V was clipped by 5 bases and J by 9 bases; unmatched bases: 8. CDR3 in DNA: TGTGCCAGCAGCCCCGGACAGGGGAGATTTTCACCCCTCCACTTT. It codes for CASSPGQGRFSPLHF.

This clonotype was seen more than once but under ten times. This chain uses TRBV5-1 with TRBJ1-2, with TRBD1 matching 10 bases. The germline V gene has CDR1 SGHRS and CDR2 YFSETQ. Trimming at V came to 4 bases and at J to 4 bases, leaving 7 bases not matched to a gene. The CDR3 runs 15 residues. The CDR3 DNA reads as TGCGCCAGCAGCGTGGAGGGACAGGGGACCTATGGCTACACCTTC. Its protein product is CASSVEGQGTYGYTF. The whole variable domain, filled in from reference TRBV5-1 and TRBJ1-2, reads KAGVTQTPRYLIKTRGQQVTLSCSPISGHRSVSWYQQTPGQGLQFLFEYFSETQRNKGNFPGRFSGRQFSNSRSEMNVSTLELGDSALYLCASSVEGQGTYGYTFGSGTRLTVV.

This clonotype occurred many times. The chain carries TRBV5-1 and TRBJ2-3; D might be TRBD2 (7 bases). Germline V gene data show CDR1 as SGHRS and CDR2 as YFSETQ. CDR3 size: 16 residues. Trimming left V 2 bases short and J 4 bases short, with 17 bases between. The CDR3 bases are TGCGCCAGCAGCTTCAGGGGAGCGGGGAGCGCAGATACGCAGTATTTT. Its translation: CASSFRGAGSADTQYF.

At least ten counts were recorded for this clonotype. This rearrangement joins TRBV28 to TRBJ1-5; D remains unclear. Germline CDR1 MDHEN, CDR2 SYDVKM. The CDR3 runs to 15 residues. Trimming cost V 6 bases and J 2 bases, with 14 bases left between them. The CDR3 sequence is CASRVVGRGNQPQHF. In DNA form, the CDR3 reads TGTGCCAGCAGAGTCGTGGGTCGGGGCAATCAGCCCCAGCATTTT.

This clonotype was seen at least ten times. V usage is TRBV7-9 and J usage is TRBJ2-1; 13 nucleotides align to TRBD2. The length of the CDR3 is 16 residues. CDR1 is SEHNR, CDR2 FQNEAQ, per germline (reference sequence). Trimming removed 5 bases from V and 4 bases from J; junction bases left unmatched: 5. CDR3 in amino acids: CASSPRTSGGYNEQFF. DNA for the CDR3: TGTGCCAGCAGCCCCCGGACTAGCGGGGGTTACAATGAGCAGTTCTTC.

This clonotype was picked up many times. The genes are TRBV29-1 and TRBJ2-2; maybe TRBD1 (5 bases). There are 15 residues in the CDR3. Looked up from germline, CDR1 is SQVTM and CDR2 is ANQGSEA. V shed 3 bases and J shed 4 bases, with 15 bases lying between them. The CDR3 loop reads CSVEISRVTTGELFF. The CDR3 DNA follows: TGCAGCGTTGAGATTTCCAGGGTGACCACCGGGGAGCTGTTTTTT.

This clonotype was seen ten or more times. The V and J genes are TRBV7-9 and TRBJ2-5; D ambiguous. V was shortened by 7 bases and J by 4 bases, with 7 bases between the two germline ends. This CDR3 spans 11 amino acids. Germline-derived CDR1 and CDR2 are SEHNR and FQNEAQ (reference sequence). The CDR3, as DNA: TGTGCCAGCACCCCTGGAGAGACCCAGTACTTC. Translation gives CASTPGETQYF.

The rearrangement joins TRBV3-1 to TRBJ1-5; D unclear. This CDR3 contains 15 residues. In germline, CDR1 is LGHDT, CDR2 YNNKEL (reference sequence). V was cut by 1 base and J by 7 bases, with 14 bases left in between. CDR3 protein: CASSQGPGEGQPQHF. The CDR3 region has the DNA TGTGCCAGCAGCCAAGGTCCAGGAGAGGGCCAGCCCCAGCATTTT.

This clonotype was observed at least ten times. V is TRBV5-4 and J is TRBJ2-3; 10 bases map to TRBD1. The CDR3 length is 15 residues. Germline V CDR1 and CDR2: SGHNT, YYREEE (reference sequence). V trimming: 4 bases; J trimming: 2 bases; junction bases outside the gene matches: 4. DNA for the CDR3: TGTGCCAGCAGCCCGACAGGGGGCAACACAGATACGCAGTATTTT. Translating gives CASSPTGGNTDTQYF.